Presented here are 27 T cell receptor beta chains from one specimen sequenced in a study of blood T cell repertoires in COVID-19. Here immunoSEQ multiplex PCR was the method, and the copy in TCRdb shows in-frame clones only, minus some. The repertoire has 200,000 to 250,000 clones, 80% to 85% of them found once; the top ten carry 3%. Sequencing was done on a sample of peripheral blood. The receptors here all came from a woman between 25 and 40 years old who had recovered from COVID-19.

The chain recombines TRBV9 with TRBJ2-2; 8 nucleotides match TRBD2. The CDR3 is 15 residues long. The ends lost 3 bases at V and 9 bases at J; junction bases unmatched: 10. Per germline, CDR1 SGDLS and CDR2 YYNGEE. CDR3 sequence reads: CASSAGGAGRRELFF. In nucleotides, the CDR3 is TGTGCCAGCAGCGCCGGGGGGGCAGGGCGCCGGGAGCTGTTTTTT.

This clone was detected only once. The chain combines TRBV27 with TRBJ2-7; D gene uncertain. Trimming left V 2 bases short and J 3 bases short, with 8 bases between. Germline CDR1 reads MNHEY; CDR2 reads SMNVEV (reference sequence). This CDR3 is 13 amino acids long. This CDR3 reads CASSLARNYEQYF. The CDR3 region has the DNA TGTGCCAGCAGTTTAGCCAGAAACTACGAGCAGTACTTC.

The chain couples TRBV5-3 to TRBJ2-7; 13 nucleotides line up with TRBD2. TRBV5-3 is identified as an open reading frame with a role that is uncertain. The junction had 2 bases not matched to a gene; V was cut back by 1 base and J by 7 bases. CDR3 length: 14 amino acids. The CDR3 region is CARSLPLAGGEQYF. The CDR3 DNA sequence: TGTGCCAGAAGCTTGCCACTAGCGGGAGGGGAGCAGTACTTC.

The V gene is TRBV3-1 (or the pseudogene TRBV3-2), the J gene TRBJ1-2; D possibly corresponds to TRBD1 (6 bases). The CDR3 is 14 residues long. Trimming removed 7 bases from V and 4 bases from J, with 16 bases in between. Germline values: CDR1 LGHDT, CDR2 YNNKEL (reference sequence). In DNA, the CDR3 is TGTGCCAGCACCCACCCGGGACACCTCTATGGCTACACCTTC. It codes for CASTHPGHLYGYTF.

V gene TRBV7-9 combines with J gene TRBJ1-1; no definite D call. CDR3 length: 16 amino acids. V was shortened by 5 bases and J by 4 bases, with 20 bases between the two germline ends. Germline V CDR1 and CDR2: SEHNR, FQNEAQ (reference sequence). CDR3 sequence: CASSPSGLPSSTEAFF. CDR3 nucleotides: TGTGCCAGCAGCCCGAGTGGGCTCCCCTCCAGCACTGAAGCTTTCTTT. Full variable domain (remainder filled in from reference TRBV7-9 and TRBJ1-1): DTGVSQNPRHKITKRGQNVTFRCDPISEHNRLYWYRQTLGQGPEFLTYFQNEAQLEKSRLLSDRFSAERPKGSFSTLEIQRTEQGDSAMYLCASSPSGLPSSTEAFFGQGTRLTVV.

The chain links TRBV9 to TRBJ2-7; 12 positions match TRBD2. The length of the CDR3 is 17 residues. Per germline, CDR1 SGDLS and CDR2 YYNGEE. J was trimmed by 1 base and V by 7 bases; bases with no gene match: 12. The CDR3 is CASLMGLAGGISYEQYF. Here the CDR3 DNA reads TGTGCCAGCCTCATGGGGCTAGCGGGAGGGATTTCCTACGAGCAGTACTTC.

The count of this clone is one. The genes are TRBV7-3 and TRBJ1-5, with a tentative D call TRBD1 (5 bases). The CDR3 has 15 residues. Trimming stripped 5 bases from V and 6 bases from J, with 17 bases between. Germline CDR1 reads SGHTA; CDR2 reads FQGTGA. The CDR3 loop is CASSARQRRTQPQHF. The CDR3, as DNA: TGTGCCAGCAGCGCGAGACAGAGAAGGACTCAGCCCCAGCATTTT.

The J gene is TRBJ2-7, the V gene TRBV12-3 or TRBV12-4, with D possibly matching TRBD2 (6 bases). The CDR3 covers 12 residues. The V end was cut by 6 bases, the J end by 1 base, with 7 bases between. Here the CDR3 reads CASSRESYEQYF. The CDR3 coding sequence is TGTGCCAGCAGCCGGGAGTCCTACGAGCAGTACTTC.

The chain couples TRBV19 to TRBJ2-1; 11 bases fit TRBD2. The CDR3 spans 18 residues. Germline V gives CDR1 LNHDA, CDR2 SQIVND (reference sequence). V dropped 3 bases and J dropped 9; count of bases not matched to a gene: 16. The CDR3 DNA sequence: TGTGCCAGTAGTATTCGCGGAACCAGACTAGCGGGAACGGTTGAGCAGTTCTTC. As protein: CASSIRGTRLAGTVEQFF.

This clone was observed once. This chain joins TRBV27 and TRBJ1-5, with 7 positions matching TRBD1. CDR1 and CDR2 (germline): MNHEY, SMNVEV (reference sequence). CDR3 size: 16 residues. After removal of 6 bases from V and 0 bases from J, the junction contained 8 bases not matched to a gene. CDR3 amino acids: CASRGDSTGSNQPQHF. The CDR3 DNA reads as TGTGCCAGCAGGGGGGACAGCACGGGTAGCAATCAGCCCCAGCATTTT.

The chain couples TRBV3-1 (or the pseudogene TRBV3-2) to TRBJ2-1, with a possible D match to TRBD1 (6 bases). Germline V lookup: CDR1 LGHDT, CDR2 YNNKEL (reference sequence). There are 13 residues in the CDR3. V lost 8 bases to trimming and J lost 2 bases, with 10 bases between them. The CDR3 DNA sequence: TGTGCCAGCTCCGGACAGACCTACAATGAGCAGTTCTTC. Protein sequence: CASSGQTYNEQFF.

The rearrangement links TRBV7-8 to TRBJ1-3; D gene unclear. CDR1 is SGHVS, CDR2 FQNEAQ, per germline. The V and J ends lost 4 bases and 2 bases respectively, with 9 bases between them. The CDR3 covers 14 residues. CDR3 DNA: TGTGCCAGCAGCTCTCCGGTTCCTGGAAACACCATATATTTT. The encoded protein is CASSSPVPGNTIYF.

The chain recombines TRBV13 with TRBJ1-6, with TRBD1 matching over 8 bases. The CDR3 contains 15 residues. V was pared by 1 base and J by 10 bases, with 6 bases of the junction left unmatched. Germline V gene lookup returns CDR1 PRHDT and CDR2 FYEKMQ (reference sequence). CDR3 sequence reads: CASSLATGVGSPLHF. CDR3 coding DNA: TGTGCCAGCAGCTTAGCGACAGGGGTTGGATCACCCCTCCACTTT.

J is TRBJ2-3 and V is TRBV24-1, with a possible D match to TRBD2 (6 bases). Trimming stripped 12 bases from V and 2 bases from J, with 14 bases between. CDR1 is KGHDR, CDR2 SFDVKD, per germline. This CDR3 has 13 residues. The CDR3 loop is CAPLAEDTDTQYF. CDR3 nucleotide sequence: TGTGCCCCTTTAGCGGAAGACACAGATACGCAGTATTTT.

This clone appeared a few times. The chain uses TRBV7-7 and TRBJ2-2; 9 bases are shared with TRBD2. The germline CDR1 and CDR2 sequences are SSHAT and FNYEAQ (reference sequence). CDR3 length equals 16 residues. The ends lost 3 bases at V and 5 bases at J; junction bases unmatched: 7. In nucleotides, the CDR3 is TGTGCCAGCAGCTTGGGGACTAGCAGTTTTACCGGGGAGCTGTTTTTT. Protein product: CASSLGTSSFTGELFF.

The chain has TRBV5-5 and TRBJ2-7; no clear D gene. This CDR3 has 13 amino acids. V shed 2 bases and J shed 2 bases, with 8 bases lying between them. The V gene's germline CDR1 is SGHKS and CDR2 YYEKEE (reference sequence). The CDR3, as DNA: TGTGCCAGCAGCTTTATATTCCCCTACGAGCAGTACTTC. Amino acids: CASSFIFPYEQYF.

The chain combines TRBV5-1 with TRBJ2-7, with 9 positions matching TRBD1. J gave up 5 bases and V 7 bases, and 4 bases lay outside the gene matches. Looked up from germline, CDR1 is SGHRS and CDR2 is YFSETQ. There are 12 residues in the CDR3. This chain's CDR3 is CASGTGLNEQYF. The CDR3 DNA reads as TGCGCCAGCGGGACAGGGCTCAACGAGCAGTACTTC. Variable domain in full (rest from reference TRBV5-1 and TRBJ2-7): KAGVTQTPRYLIKTRGQQVTLSCSPISGHRSVSWYQQTPGQGLQFLFEYFSETQRNKGNFPGRFSGRQFSNSRSEMNVSTLELGDSALYLCASGTGLNEQYFGPGTRLTVT.

V is TRBV6-1 and J is TRBJ2-7; no reliable D call. V gave up 0 bases and J gave up 3 bases, with 12 bases separating them. The germline CDR1 and CDR2 sequences are MNHNS and SASEGT. CDR3 length equals 15 residues. The CDR3 loop is CASSEAKRRIYEQYF. In nucleotides, the CDR3 is TGTGCCAGCAGTGAAGCCAAGCGCCGGATCTACGAGCAGTACTTC.

This sequence joins TRBV10-3 and TRBJ1-5; TRBD1 matches at 7 bases. Germline lookup yields CDR1 ENHRY and CDR2 SYGVKD. The trim removed 2 bases at V and 7 bases at J, leaving 11 bases unmatched. The CDR3 extends over 16 amino acids. CDR3 DNA: TGTGCCATCAGTGAGACACGACAGGGCCCCCGGCAGCCCCAGCATTTT. Translation gives CAISETRQGPRQPQHF.

This chain connects TRBV19 to TRBJ1-1, with 11 bases fitting TRBD1. Germline V gives CDR1 LNHDA, CDR2 SQIVND (reference sequence). With 7 bases clipped from V and 3 bases from J, the junction kept 7 bases outside the gene matches. This CDR3 spans 15 amino acids. The chain's CDR3 is CASNPGTGGHTEAFF. CDR3 nucleotide sequence: TGTGCCAGTAACCCCGGGACAGGGGGACACACTGAAGCTTTCTTT.

In DNA, the CDR3 is TGCGCCAGCAGCGGATGGGACAAGAACTATGGCTACACCTTC. Protein: CASSGWDKNYGYTF. The chain combines TRBV5-1 with TRBJ1-2; the D gene is possibly TRBD1 (6 bases). CDR3 length: 14 residues. V was trimmed by 4 bases and J by 2 bases, leaving 12 bases between them. In germline, CDR1 is SGHRS, CDR2 YFSETQ. Looking up the rest from reference TRBV5-1 and TRBJ1-2 gives the full variable domain: KAGVTQTPRYLIKTRGQQVTLSCSPISGHRSVSWYQQTPGQGLQFLFEYFSETQRNKGNFPGRFSGRQFSNSRSEMNVSTLELGDSALYLCASSGWDKNYGYTFGSGTRLTVV.

Written as DNA, the CDR3 is TGTGCCAGCAGTTTAATAACGGTCTATAGCAATCAGCCCCAGCATTTT. This translates into CASSLITVYSNQPQHF. V and J are TRBV28 and TRBJ1-5; D gene unclear. The ends were cut back, 2 bases at V and 0 bases at J, with 11 bases in the middle. The CDR3 sequence is 16 residues long. Germline CDR1 and CDR2: MDHEN and SYDVKM.

The chain is built from TRBV6-5 and TRBJ2-7; possible D gene TRBD1, 6 bases. This CDR3 spans 15 amino acids. The V gene lost 0 bases and the J gene lost 5 bases, with 14 bases spanning the gap. Germline V gene sequence: CDR1 MNHEY, CDR2 SVGAGI. CDR3 sequence (DNA): TGTGCCAGCAGTTACTCGACCCACAGGGACCACGAGCAGTACTTC. Translating it yields CASSYSTHRDHEQYF.

The chain joins TRBV5-6 to TRBJ2-7, with 8 positions matching TRBD1. With 4 bases clipped from V and 2 bases from J, the junction kept 17 bases outside the gene matches. Germline assignment: CDR1 SGHDT and CDR2 YYEEEE. The CDR3 has 18 amino acids. The CDR3 here is CASSLVSPRGTGPYEQYF. The CDR3 region has the DNA TGTGCCAGCAGCCTAGTATCCCCCCGCGGGACAGGCCCCTACGAGCAGTACTTC.

The gene calls are TRBV28 and TRBJ1-1, with D hard to call. Trimming cost V 2 bases and J 4 bases, with 5 bases left between them. The CDR3 length is 12 residues. Per germline, CDR1 MDHEN and CDR2 SYDVKM. In DNA, the CDR3 is TGTGCCAGCAGTTTACGTAGCACTGAAGCTTTCTTT. This translates into CASSLRSTEAFF.

This chain uses TRBV29-1 with TRBJ2-2; 7 nucleotides agree with TRBD1. V shed 6 bases, J shed 0 bases, and the junction held 7 bases outside the gene matches. Germline CDR1 SQVTM, CDR2 ANQGSEA. The CDR3 extends over 15 amino acids. CDR3 sequence (DNA): TGCAGCGTGACCCTACAGGGGACGAACACCGGGGAGCTGTTTTTT. Its translation: CSVTLQGTNTGELFF.

This rearrangement joins TRBV5-5 to TRBJ1-6, with a weak D call TRBD1 (5 bases). This CDR3 is 16 amino acids long. The germline V gene encodes CDR1 SGHKS and CDR2 YYEKEE (reference sequence). Trimming removed 2 bases at V and 3 bases at J, with 12 bases between. This CDR3 is CASSLKTVDYNSPLHF. The DNA of the CDR3 is TGTGCCAGCAGCTTAAAGACAGTTGACTATAATTCACCCCTCCACTTT. The whole variable domain, remainder taken from reference TRBV5-5 and TRBJ1-6, is DAGVTQSPTHLIKTRGQQVTLRCSPISGHKSVSWYQQVLGQGPQFIFQYYEKEERGRGNFPDRFSARQFPNYSSELNVNALLLGDSALYLCASSLKTVDYNSPLHFGNGTRLTVT.